These T cell receptor beta chains were read from a single sample in a study of CD8+CD57+ T cells in acquired aplastic anemia. MiXCR, run by TCRdb on the reads, gives a single entry per CDR3 protein. The table has 100,000 to 150,000 distinct CDR3 sequences, 48% seen once. Source material: sorted CD4+, CD8+, or CD8+CD57+ T cells (not recorded which) from PBMCs. These receptors all come from a human donor in good health, serving as a control. Both conserved end residues are part of each CDR3. The D gene is left open where the match is weak. Clone size, where shown, is once, few, many, or a class for clones that have expanded.

j_call | d_call | clone_size | v_call | cdr3_nt | cdr3_aa
TRBJ2-3 | . | . | TRBV14 | TGTGCCAGCAGCCAAGATCCCGGAGGGGGCACAGATACGCAGTATTTT | CASSQDPGGGTDTQYF
TRBJ2-7 | . | many | TRBV4-2 | TGTGCCAGCAGCCCCCAAACCGCCACCCGGGCAGGGCGAACCTACGAGCAGTACTTC | CASSPQTATRAGRTYEQYF
TRBJ2-7 | . | . | TRBV4-1 | TGCGCCAGCAGCCCTCATTGGACGAAGCACCTCTACGAGCAGTACTTC | CASSPHWTKHLYEQYF
TRBJ1-2 | . | . | TRBV29-1 | TGCAGCGTTCGGACCGGGGGGTTGTATGGCTACACCTTC | CSVRTGGLYGYTF
TRBJ2-7 | TRBD1 | many | TRBV2 | TGTGCCAGCAGTCCCCGGACAGGGATTAACGAGCAGTACTTC | CASSPRTGINEQYF
TRBJ2-5 | . | many | TRBV7-8 | TGTGCCAGCAGCCCAGGTGGGGGGGCGGGGATCCAAGAGACCCAGTACTTC | CASSPGGGAGIQETQYF
TRBJ1-2 | . | . | TRBV19 | TGTGCCAGTAGCGACAGGTCCTATGGCTACACCTTC | CASSDRSYGYTF
TRBJ2-1 | . | many | TRBV20-1 | TGCAGTGCTAGGACTACTTACAATGAGCAGTTCTTC | CSARTTYNEQFF
TRBJ2-5 | . | . | TRBV20-1 | TGCAGTGCTAGATTGGCGGGAGAGACCCAGTACTTC | CSARLAGETQYF
TRBJ2-1 | TRBD2 | many | TRBV20-1 | TGCAGTGCTAGACTAGCGGGGGGGATCAATGAGCAGTTCTTC | CSARLAGGINEQFF
TRBJ1-2 | TRBD1 | many | TRBV3-1 | TGTGCCAGCACCACAGGGGGGGCTAACTATGGCTACACCTTC | CASTTGGANYGYTF
TRBJ2-3 | TRBD2 | . | TRBV10-3 | TGTGCCATTTCGGGTAGCGGGGGGGCCGGAGCAGATACGCAGTATTTT | CAISGSGGAGADTQYF